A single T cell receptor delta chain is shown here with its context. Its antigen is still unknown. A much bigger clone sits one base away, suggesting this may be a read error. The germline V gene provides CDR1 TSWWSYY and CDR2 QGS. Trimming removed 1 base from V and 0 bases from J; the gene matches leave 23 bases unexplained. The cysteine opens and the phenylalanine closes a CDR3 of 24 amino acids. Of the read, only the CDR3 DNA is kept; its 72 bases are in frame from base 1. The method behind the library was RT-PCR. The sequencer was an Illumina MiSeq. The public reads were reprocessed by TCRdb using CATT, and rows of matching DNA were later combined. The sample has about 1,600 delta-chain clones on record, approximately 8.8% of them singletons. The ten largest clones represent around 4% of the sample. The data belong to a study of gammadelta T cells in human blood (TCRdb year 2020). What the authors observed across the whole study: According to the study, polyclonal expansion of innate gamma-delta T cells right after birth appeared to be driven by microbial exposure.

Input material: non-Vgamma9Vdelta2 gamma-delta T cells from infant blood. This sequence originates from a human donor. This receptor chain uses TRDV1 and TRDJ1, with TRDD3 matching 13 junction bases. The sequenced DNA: TGTGCTCTTGGGGAACAGCTTCCTACTCTTACTGGGGGATACGGCGGGAGGAACACCGATAAACTCATCTTT. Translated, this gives CALGEQLPTLTGGYGGRNTDKLIF.